This passage covers 27 T cell receptor beta chains from one sample sequenced in a study of blood T cell repertoires in COVID-19. Libraries were prepared by immunoSEQ multiplex PCR; TCRdb keeps only in-frame clonotypes and omits some of them. The data contain 70,000 to 100,000 clones, over 75% of them singletons. The sequencing sample was made of peripheral blood. The receptors originated from a woman of 80 years or more with acute or convalescent COVID-19.

The chain uses TRBV27 and TRBJ2-1, with 7 nucleotides matching TRBD2. The CDR3 has 16 amino acids. The germline V gene encodes CDR1 MNHEY and CDR2 SMNVEV (reference sequence). V dropped 5 bases and J dropped 2; count of bases not matched to a gene: 9. CDR3 in amino acids: CASSVYGGGAYNEQFF. In DNA form, the CDR3 reads TGTGCCAGCAGTGTTTATGGCGGGGGAGCCTACAATGAGCAGTTCTTC.

This clone was seen once. The chain employs TRBV27 and TRBJ1-4, with 7 bases aligning to TRBD1. Germline assignment: CDR1 MNHEY and CDR2 SMNVEV (reference sequence). The CDR3 totals 18 residues. V was pared by 5 bases and J by 0 bases, with 12 bases of the junction left unmatched. CDR3 nucleotides: TGTGCCAGCAGTCCGGGCCTGACAGGGATCCCAACTAATGAAAAACTGTTTTTT. Translating it yields CASSPGLTGIPTNEKLFF.

This chain connects TRBV19 to TRBJ2-1; the match to TRBD1 covers 11 bases. The J segment lost 8 bases and the V segment lost 6 bases, leaving 3 bases of the junction unmatched. This CDR3 is built from 13 residues. CDR1 and CDR2 (germline): LNHDA, SQIVND (reference sequence). In nucleotides, the CDR3 is TGTGCCAGTAGGGACAGGGGGCACGATGAGCAGTTCTTC. Amino acid sequence: CASRDRGHDEQFF.

CDR3 DNA: TGCGCCAGCAGCTTGGCGCGGGGGGCCACCTACGAGCAGTACTTC. This codes for CASSLARGATYEQYF. The genes are TRBV5-1 and TRBJ2-7; TRBD2 aligns across 8 bases. Per germline, CDR1 SGHRS and CDR2 YFSETQ. The CDR3 loop spans 15 amino acids. V shed 0 bases, J shed 2 bases, and the junction held 4 bases outside the gene matches. Full variable domain (outside the CDR3, taken from reference TRBV5-1 and TRBJ2-7): KAGVTQTPRYLIKTRGQQVTLSCSPISGHRSVSWYQQTPGQGLQFLFEYFSETQRNKGNFPGRFSGRQFSNSRSEMNVSTLELGDSALYLCASSLARGATYEQYFGPGTRLTVT.

This clone was recorded only once. The chain carries TRBV7-3 and TRBJ2-3, with TRBD2 matching 10 bases. CDR3 length: 18 amino acids. J gave up 5 bases and V 2 bases, and 13 bases lay outside the gene matches. Looked up from germline, CDR1 is SGHTA and CDR2 is FQGTGA. As DNA, the CDR3 is TGTGCCAGCAGCTTAGGTCTAGCGGGGGCCCTCGAGGTAGATACGCAGTATTTT. Protein product: CASSLGLAGALEVDTQYF.

A single count supports this clone. As DNA, the CDR3 is TGTGCCAGCAGCTTGCAGACAGGGGTGAATGAAAAACTGTTTTTT. This gives the protein CASSLQTGVNEKLFF. V is TRBV7-2 and J is TRBJ1-4; 8 bases line up with TRBD1. From germline, CDR1 is SGHTA and CDR2 FQGNSA. The V and J ends lost 3 bases and 5 bases, in that order; junction bases with no gene match: 5. CDR3 length: 15 residues.

This chain connects TRBV28 to TRBJ2-4; a weak D match, TRBD1 (6 bases). Germline V gene data show CDR1 as MDHEN and CDR2 as SYDVKM. V dropped 6 bases and J dropped 6 bases, with 15 bases sitting between them. The CDR3 loop spans 14 amino acids. CDR3 loop: CASSLTGFVNIQYF. As DNA, the CDR3 is TGTGCCAGCAGCCTAACAGGGTTCGTAAACATTCAGTACTTC.

The chain employs TRBV6-2 or TRBV6-3 and TRBJ2-3; 7 positions match TRBD1. Germline V gene data show CDR1 as MNHEY and CDR2 as SVGEGT. Trimming at V came to 6 bases and at J to 0 bases, leaving 6 bases not matched to a gene. This CDR3 has 15 residues. CDR3 nucleotides: TGTGCCAGCAGCGGGGACAGAGCTAGCACAGATACGCAGTATTTT. Its translation is CASSGDRASTDTQYF.

This chain links TRBV15 with TRBJ2-1; possible D gene TRBD2, 6 bases. CDR1 and CDR2 (germline): LNHNV, YYDKDF (reference sequence). The length of the CDR3 is 15 residues. Trimming stripped 2 bases from V and 4 bases from J, with 12 bases between. The CDR3 bases are TGTGCCACCAGCAGACCGGGACTTAATTACAATGAGCAGTTCTTC. Amino acids: CATSRPGLNYNEQFF. The whole variable domain, remainder taken from reference TRBV15 and TRBJ2-1, is DAMVIQNPRYQVTQFGKPVTLSCSQTLNHNVMYWYQQKSSQAPKLLFHYYDKDFNNEADTPDNFQSRRPNTSFCFLDIRSPGLGDTAMYLCATSRPGLNYNEQFFGPGTRLTVL.

The CDR3 reads CASSYSTVSNQPQHF. The CDR3 DNA follows: TGTGCCAGCAGTTACTCGACAGTTAGCAATCAGCCCCAGCATTTT. This chain uses TRBV6-6 with TRBJ1-5, with D maybe TRBD1 (5 bases). Trimming shortened V by 0 bases and J by 0 bases, and 6 bases separated the two germline ends. Germline CDR1 is MNHNY and CDR2 is SVGAGI (reference sequence). This CDR3 has 15 residues.

The V gene is TRBV27, the J gene TRBJ1-1, with TRBD1 identical over 8 bases. After removal of 2 bases from V and 5 bases from J, the junction contained 4 bases not matched to a gene. The V gene's germline CDR1 is MNHEY and CDR2 SMNVEV (reference sequence). This CDR3 region has 14 residues. The CDR3 loop reads CASSLQGAVTEAFF. CDR3 sequence (DNA): TGTGCCAGCAGTTTACAGGGGGCGGTAACTGAAGCTTTCTTT.

The chain combines TRBV6-4 with TRBJ2-1; 8 nucleotides align to TRBD2. The CDR3 is 14 residues long. With 5 bases clipped from V and 7 bases from J, the junction kept 7 bases outside the gene matches. Germline-derived CDR1 and CDR2 are MRHNA and SNTAGT. The CDR3 nucleotides are TGTGCCAGCAGTTTCACGGGACTAGTAAATGAGCAGTTCTTC. Translating it yields CASSFTGLVNEQFF.

This clone occurred once. Other DNA sequences in this sample translate to the same CDR3. This rearrangement joins TRBV7-2 to TRBJ1-5, with 8 bases aligning to TRBD1. Germline V gene sequence: CDR1 SGHTA, CDR2 FQGNSA. CDR3 length equals 15 residues. V trimming: 5 bases; J trimming: 0 bases; junction bases outside the gene matches: 3. As DNA, the CDR3 is TGTGCCAGCAGCAGAGACAGGGGTAGCAATCAGCCCCAGCATTTT. Its protein product is CASSRDRGSNQPQHF.

A single count supports this clone. This chain joins TRBV18 and TRBJ2-5; possible D gene TRBD2, 6 bases. Trimming removed 6 bases from V and 4 bases from J, with 12 bases in between. The CDR3 loop spans 13 amino acids. Germline CDR1 reads KGHSH; CDR2 reads LQKENI. DNA for the CDR3: TGTGCCAGCTCCCCGGGGGTCTCAGAGACCCAGTACTTC. Amino acids: CASSPGVSETQYF. Variable domain in full (rest from reference TRBV18 and TRBJ2-5): NAGVMQNPRHLVRRRGQEARLRCSPMKGHSHVYWYRQLPEEGLKFMVYLQKENIIDESGMPKERFSAEFPKEGPSILRIQQVVRGDSAAYFCASSPGVSETQYFGPGTRLLVL.

J is TRBJ1-4 and V is TRBV28, with 8 bases identical to TRBD1. CDR3 length: 14 residues. Germline-derived CDR1 and CDR2 are MDHEN and SYDVKM. The trim removed 5 bases at V and 7 bases at J, leaving 6 bases unmatched. The DNA of the CDR3 is TGTGCCAGCAGTATACAGGGGGACTCTGAAAAACTGTTTTTT. Its translation is CASSIQGDSEKLFF.

The chain links TRBV6-5 to TRBJ1-3; the match to TRBD1 covers 9 bases. V lost 4 bases and J lost 6; bases outside the gene matches: 4. Germline CDR1 MNHEY, CDR2 SVGAGI. The CDR3 spans 14 residues. The CDR3 sequence: CASSFGTGINTIYF. The CDR3 region has the DNA TGTGCCAGCAGTTTCGGGACAGGGATAAACACCATATATTTT.

J is TRBJ2-1 and V is TRBV5-1, with D tentatively TRBD1 (6 bases). The V gene lost 5 bases and the J gene lost 0 bases, with 12 bases spanning the gap. The CDR3 contains 15 residues. The germline gives CDR1 SGHRS, CDR2 YFSETQ. In DNA, the CDR3 is TGCGCCAGCAGGAGTACAGGGAACTCCTACAATGAGCAGTTCTTC. Translating it yields CASRSTGNSYNEQFF.

CDR3 loop: CASSQASVRVGSPLHF. CDR3 coding DNA: TGTGCCAGCAGCCAAGCATCGGTGAGGGTTGGCTCACCCCTCCACTTT. The chain is built from TRBV14 and TRBJ1-6; no clear D. CDR3 length: 16 residues. Germline loops: CDR1 SGHDN, CDR2 FVKESK. The ends were cut back, 1 base at V and 10 bases at J, with 17 bases in the middle.

The V gene is TRBV30, the J gene TRBJ1-2, with TRBD1 identical over 7 bases. This CDR3 is built from 11 residues. Unmatched junction bases numbered 1, after V lost 7 bases and J lost 2 bases. Germline V gene data show CDR1 as GTSNPN and CDR2 as SVGIG (reference sequence). The CDR3 reads CASDRNYGYTF. CDR3 DNA sequence: TGTGCCTCGGACAGGAACTATGGCTACACCTTC.

This clone is a singleton in its sample. V usage is TRBV5-1 and J usage is TRBJ1-2; maybe TRBD1 (6 bases). CDR3 size: 14 residues. V was clipped by 2 bases and J by 8 bases, with 16 bases between them. In germline, CDR1 is SGHRS, CDR2 YFSETQ. CDR3 in DNA: TGCGCCAGCAGCTTTACGTCGGGGGGCGAGGGCTACACCTTC. Residues: CASSFTSGGEGYTF.

The chain has TRBV5-1 and TRBJ2-3, with 9 bases fitting TRBD1. V lost 0 bases to trimming and J lost 5 bases; unmatched junction nucleotides: 7. Germline CDR1 reads SGHRS; CDR2 reads YFSETQ. The CDR3 length is 16 residues. The CDR3 here is CASSLVGQGLRDTQYF. CDR3 sequence (DNA): TGCGCCAGCAGCTTGGTCGGACAGGGGCTGAGAGATACGCAGTATTTT.

Only one count was recorded for this clone. The CDR3 nucleotides are TGTGCCAGTAGTATAGCGGAAGACACTAACTATGGCTACACCTTC. Translated: CASSIAEDTNYGYTF. The chain is built from TRBV19 and TRBJ1-2; D remains unclear. Trimming took off 1 base at V and 0 bases at J, with 9 bases between the two ends. Germline V lookup: CDR1 LNHDA, CDR2 SQIVND (reference sequence). The CDR3 is 15 amino acids.

The CDR3 DNA reads as TGTGCATCCACTATAGACCGCTCCTACAATGAGCAGTTCTTC. Residues: CASTIDRSYNEQFF. V gene TRBV12-2 combines with J gene TRBJ2-1; TRBD2 reflects the table's D call only, with no check against the DNA. TRBV12-2 counts as a pseudogene. The CDR3 totals 14 residues.

The rearrangement joins TRBV9 to TRBJ1-3, with D uncertain. Per germline, CDR1 SGDLS and CDR2 YYNGEE. Between the trimmed V and J ends, which lost 0 bases and 6 bases, there was a span of 16 bases. The CDR3 consists of 16 residues. The CDR3 region is CASSVGLRRSENTIYF. For the CDR3, the DNA is TGTGCCAGCAGCGTAGGGCTCAGGAGGAGTGAAAACACCATATATTTT.

The V call is TRBV7-9, the J call TRBJ1-3; weak D call: TRBD1 (5 bases). V lost 3 bases and J 0 bases, leaving 18 bases between the germline ends. CDR3 length: 18 residues. Germline loops: CDR1 SEHNR, CDR2 FQNEAQ (reference sequence). CDR3 protein: CASSFQGARIASGNTIYF. CDR3 DNA: TGTGCCAGCAGCTTCCAAGGGGCGCGGATCGCCTCTGGAAACACCATATATTTT.

This clone was detected a few times. This sequence joins TRBV7-9 and TRBJ2-7, with D unclear. The CDR3 spans 13 residues. Between the trimmed V and J ends, which lost 6 bases and 5 bases, there was a span of 14 bases. CDR1 is SEHNR and CDR2 is FQNEAQ in the germline V gene (reference sequence). The CDR3 DNA sequence: TGTGCCAGCAGTCAACTGGTCAGCGACGAGCAGTACTTC. The encoded protein is CASSQLVSDEQYF.

This chain joins TRBV7-9 and TRBJ2-3, with TRBD1 matching over 8 bases. The CDR3 loop spans 16 amino acids. Germline-derived CDR1 and CDR2 are SEHNR and FQNEAQ (reference sequence). After removal of 5 bases from V and 1 base from J, the junction contained 8 bases not matched to a gene. CDR3 bases: TGTGCCAGCAGCGGACAGGGACATGGAGGCACAGATACGCAGTATTTT. It codes for CASSGQGHGGTDTQYF.